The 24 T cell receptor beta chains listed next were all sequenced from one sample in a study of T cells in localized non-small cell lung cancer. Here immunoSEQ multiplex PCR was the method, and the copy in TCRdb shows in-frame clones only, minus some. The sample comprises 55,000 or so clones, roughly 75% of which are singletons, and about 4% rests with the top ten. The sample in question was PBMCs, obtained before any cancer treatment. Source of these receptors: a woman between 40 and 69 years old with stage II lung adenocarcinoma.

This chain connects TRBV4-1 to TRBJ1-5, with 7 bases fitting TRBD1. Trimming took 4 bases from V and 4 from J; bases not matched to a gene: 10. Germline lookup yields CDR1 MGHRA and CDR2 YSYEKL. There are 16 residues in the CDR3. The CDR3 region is CASSRGGMTGNQPQHF. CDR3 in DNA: TGCGCCAGCAGCCGAGGTGGCATGACAGGGAATCAGCCCCAGCATTTT.

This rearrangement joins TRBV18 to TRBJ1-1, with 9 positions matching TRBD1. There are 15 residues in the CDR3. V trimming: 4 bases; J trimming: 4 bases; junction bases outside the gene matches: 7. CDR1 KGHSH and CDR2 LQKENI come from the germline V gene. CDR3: CASSHAQGAATEAFF. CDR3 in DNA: TGTGCCAGCTCACACGCACAGGGGGCGGCCACTGAAGCTTTCTTT.

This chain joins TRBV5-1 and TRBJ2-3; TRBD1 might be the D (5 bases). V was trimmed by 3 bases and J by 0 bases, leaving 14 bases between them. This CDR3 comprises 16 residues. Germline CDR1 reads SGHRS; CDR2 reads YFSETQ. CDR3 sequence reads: CASSSLGVPSTDTQYF. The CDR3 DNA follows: TGCGCCAGCAGCTCCTTAGGGGTCCCCAGCACAGATACGCAGTATTTT.

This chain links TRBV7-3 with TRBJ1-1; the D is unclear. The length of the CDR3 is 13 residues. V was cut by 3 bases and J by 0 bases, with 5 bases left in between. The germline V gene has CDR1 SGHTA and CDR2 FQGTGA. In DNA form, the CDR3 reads TGTGCCAGCAGCTTTACAGTGAACACTGAAGCTTTCTTT. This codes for CASSFTVNTEAFF. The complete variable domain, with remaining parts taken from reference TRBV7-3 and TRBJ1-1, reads GAGVSQTPSNKVTEKGKYVELRCDPISGHTALYWYRQSLGQGPEFLIYFQGTGAADDSGLPNDRFFAVRPEGSVSTLKIQRTERGDSAVYLCASSFTVNTEAFFGQGTRLTVV.

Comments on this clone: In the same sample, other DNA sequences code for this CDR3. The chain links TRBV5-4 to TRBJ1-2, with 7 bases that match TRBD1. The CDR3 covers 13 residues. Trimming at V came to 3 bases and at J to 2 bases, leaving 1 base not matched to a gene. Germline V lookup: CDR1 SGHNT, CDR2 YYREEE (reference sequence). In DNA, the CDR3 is TGTGCCAGCAGCTCGACAGGGAACTATGGCTACACCTTC. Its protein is CASSSTGNYGYTF.

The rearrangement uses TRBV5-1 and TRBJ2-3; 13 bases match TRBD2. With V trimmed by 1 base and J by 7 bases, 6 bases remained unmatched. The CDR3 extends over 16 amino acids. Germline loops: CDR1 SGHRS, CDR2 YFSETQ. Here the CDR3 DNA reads TGCGCCAGCAGCTTGACTAGCGGGGGGGCTATAAATACGCAGTATTTT. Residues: CASSLTSGGAINTQYF. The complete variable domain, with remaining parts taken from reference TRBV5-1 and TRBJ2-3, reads KAGVTQTPRYLIKTRGQQVTLSCSPISGHRSVSWYQQTPGQGLQFLFEYFSETQRNKGNFPGRFSGRQFSNSRSEMNVSTLELGDSALYLCASSLTSGGAINTQYFGPGTRLTVL.

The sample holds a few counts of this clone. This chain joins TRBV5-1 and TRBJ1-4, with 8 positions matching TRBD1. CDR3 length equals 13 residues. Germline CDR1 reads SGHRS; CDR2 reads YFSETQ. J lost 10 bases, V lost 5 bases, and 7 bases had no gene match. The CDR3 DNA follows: TGCGCCAGCAGGATGGACAGGGAGGGAAAACTGTTTTTT. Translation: CASRMDREGKLFF.

CDR3 nucleotides: TGTGCCAGCAACTTCAGGGGGCGAAATTCACCCCTCCACTTT. The encoded protein is CASNFRGRNSPLHF. This chain connects TRBV4-2 to TRBJ1-6, with 8 bases matching TRBD1. The trim removed 7 bases at V and 7 bases at J, leaving 6 bases unmatched. This CDR3 has 14 amino acids. The germline CDR1 and CDR2 sequences are LGHNA and YNFKEQ.

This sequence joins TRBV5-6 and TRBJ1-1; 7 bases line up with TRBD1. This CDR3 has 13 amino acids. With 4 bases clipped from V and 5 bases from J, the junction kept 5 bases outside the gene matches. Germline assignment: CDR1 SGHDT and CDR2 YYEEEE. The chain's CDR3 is CASSARDRTEAFF. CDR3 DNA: TGTGCCAGCAGCGCAAGGGACAGAACTGAAGCTTTCTTT.

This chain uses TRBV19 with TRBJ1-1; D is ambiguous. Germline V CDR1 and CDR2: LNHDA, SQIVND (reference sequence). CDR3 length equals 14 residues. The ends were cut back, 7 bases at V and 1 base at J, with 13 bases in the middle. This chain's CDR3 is CASTLGSANTEAFF. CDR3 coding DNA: TGTGCCAGTACCCTAGGGTCAGCGAACACTGAAGCTTTCTTT.

CDR3: CASSVEEDLSNQPQHF. The CDR3 DNA is TGTGCCAGCAGCGTAGAAGAGGACCTAAGCAATCAGCCCCAGCATTTT. The genes are TRBV7-9 and TRBJ1-5; D is undetermined. Germline CDR1 is SEHNR and CDR2 is FQNEAQ (reference sequence). Trimming took 5 bases from V and 1 from J, leaving 15 bases between them. CDR3 length: 16 amino acids.

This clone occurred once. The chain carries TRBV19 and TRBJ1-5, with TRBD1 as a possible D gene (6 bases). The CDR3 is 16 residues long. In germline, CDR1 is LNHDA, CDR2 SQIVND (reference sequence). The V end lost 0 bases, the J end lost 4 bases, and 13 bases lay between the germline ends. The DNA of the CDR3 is TGTGCCAGTAGTATAGATACAGGGAAGAGGAATCAGCCCCAGCATTTT. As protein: CASSIDTGKRNQPQHF. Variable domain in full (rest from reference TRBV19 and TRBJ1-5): DGGITQSPKYLFRKEGQNVTLSCEQNLNHDAMYWYRQDPGQGLRLIYYSQIVNDFQKGDIAEGYSVSREKKESFPLTVTSAQKNPTAFYLCASSIDTGKRNQPQHFGDGTRLSIL.

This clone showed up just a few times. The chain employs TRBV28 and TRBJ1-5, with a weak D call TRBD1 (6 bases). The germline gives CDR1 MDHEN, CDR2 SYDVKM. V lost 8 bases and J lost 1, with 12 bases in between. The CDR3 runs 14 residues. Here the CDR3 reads CASGFRGSNQPQHF. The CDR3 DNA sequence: TGTGCCAGCGGGTTCAGGGGAAGCAATCAGCCCCAGCATTTT.

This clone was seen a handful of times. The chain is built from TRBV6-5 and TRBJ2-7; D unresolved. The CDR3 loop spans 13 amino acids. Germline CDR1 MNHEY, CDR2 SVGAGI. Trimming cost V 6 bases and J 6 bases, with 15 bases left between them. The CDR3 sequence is CASSSPALAEQYF. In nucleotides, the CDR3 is TGTGCCAGCAGCTCCCCGGCGTTGGCCGAGCAGTACTTC.

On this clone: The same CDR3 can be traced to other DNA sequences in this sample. The CDR3 sequence is CAWSGDSNQPQHF. CDR3 nucleotides: TGTGCCTGGAGTGGGGACAGCAATCAGCCCCAGCATTTT. The chain links TRBV30 to TRBJ1-5; D may be TRBD1 (5 bases). V lost 1 base and J lost 1, with 5 bases in between. The CDR3 sequence is 13 residues long. The germline gives CDR1 GTSNPN, CDR2 SVGIG (reference sequence).

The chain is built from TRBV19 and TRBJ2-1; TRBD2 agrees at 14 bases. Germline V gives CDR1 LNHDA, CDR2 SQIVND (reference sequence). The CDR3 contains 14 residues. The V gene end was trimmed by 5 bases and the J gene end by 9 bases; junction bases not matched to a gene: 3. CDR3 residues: CASSGLAGGVEQFF. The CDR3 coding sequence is TGTGCCAGTAGTGGACTAGCGGGGGGTGTTGAGCAGTTCTTC.

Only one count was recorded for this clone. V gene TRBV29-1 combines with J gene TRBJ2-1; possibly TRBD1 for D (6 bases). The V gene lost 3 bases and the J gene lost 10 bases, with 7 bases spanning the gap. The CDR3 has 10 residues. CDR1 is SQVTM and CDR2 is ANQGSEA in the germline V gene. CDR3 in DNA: TGCAGCGTTGACGGACAGGAGCAGTTCTTC. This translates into CSVDGQEQFF.

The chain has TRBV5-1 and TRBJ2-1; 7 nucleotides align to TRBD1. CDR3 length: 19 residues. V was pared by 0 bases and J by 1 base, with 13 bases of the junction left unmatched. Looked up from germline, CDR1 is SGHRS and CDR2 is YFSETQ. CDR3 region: CASSLGLQTGLTSYNEQFF. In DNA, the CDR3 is TGCGCCAGCAGCTTGGGTTTGCAGACAGGGCTAACGTCCTACAATGAGCAGTTCTTC.

CDR3 nucleotide sequence: TGTGCCAGCAGTGTTCGACAGGGTAGGGACAATGAGCAGTTCTTC. Translated: CASSVRQGRDNEQFF. The rearrangement joins TRBV27 to TRBJ2-1; 7 nucleotides agree with TRBD1. This CDR3 has 15 amino acids. CDR1 is MNHEY, CDR2 SMNVEV, per germline (reference sequence). V gave up 5 bases and J gave up 5 bases; unmatched junction bases: 9.

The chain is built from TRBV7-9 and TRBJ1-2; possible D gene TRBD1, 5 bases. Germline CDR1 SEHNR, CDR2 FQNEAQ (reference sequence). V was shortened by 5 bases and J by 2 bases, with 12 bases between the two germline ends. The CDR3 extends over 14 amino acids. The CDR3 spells CASSLVGRNYGYTF. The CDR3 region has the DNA TGTGCCAGCAGCCTCGTGGGACGGAACTATGGCTACACCTTC.

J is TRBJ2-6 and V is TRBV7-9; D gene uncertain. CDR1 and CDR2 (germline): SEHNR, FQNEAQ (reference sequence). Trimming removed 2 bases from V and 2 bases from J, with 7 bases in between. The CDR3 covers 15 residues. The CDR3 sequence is CASSLREAGANVLTF. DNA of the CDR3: TGTGCCAGCAGCTTACGAGAAGCTGGGGCCAACGTCCTGACTTTC.

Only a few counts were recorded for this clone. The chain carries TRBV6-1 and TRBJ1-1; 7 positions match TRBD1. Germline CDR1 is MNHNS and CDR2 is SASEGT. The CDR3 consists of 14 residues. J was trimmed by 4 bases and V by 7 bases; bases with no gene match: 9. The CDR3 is CASIQTSGGTEAFF. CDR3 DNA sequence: TGTGCCAGCATCCAAACTTCAGGGGGCACTGAAGCTTTCTTT.

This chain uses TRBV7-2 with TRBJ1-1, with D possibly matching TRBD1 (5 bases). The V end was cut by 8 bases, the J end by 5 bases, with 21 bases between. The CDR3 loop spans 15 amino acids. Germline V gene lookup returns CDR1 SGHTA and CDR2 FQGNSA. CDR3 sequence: CASGHPGPMGTEAFF. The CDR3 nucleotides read TGTGCCAGCGGACACCCCGGGCCGATGGGGACTGAAGCTTTCTTT. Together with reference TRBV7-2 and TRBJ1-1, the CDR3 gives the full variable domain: GAGVSQSPSNKVTEKGKDVELRCDPISGHTALYWYRQSLGQGLEFLIYFQGNSAPDKSGLPSDRFSAERTGGSVSTLTIQRTQQEDSAVYLCASGHPGPMGTEAFFGQGTRLTVV.

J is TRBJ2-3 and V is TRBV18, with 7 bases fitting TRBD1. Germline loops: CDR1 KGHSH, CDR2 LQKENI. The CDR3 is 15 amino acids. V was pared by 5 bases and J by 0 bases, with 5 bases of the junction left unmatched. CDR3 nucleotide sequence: TGTGCCAGCTCATCACAGGGGTACAGCACAGATACGCAGTATTTT. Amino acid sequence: CASSSQGYSTDTQYF.